The sequence of this T cell receptor beta chain was determined in a study of T cell responses to AZD1222 COVID-19 vaccine. Whole-study findings and limits: Baseline serostatus was positive in only a handful of AZD1222 recipients. Vaccine-related CD4 TCRs covered spike, predominating at 160-218 and 743-854. Unmutated variant regions are reportedly the target of nearly half of TCRs that are spike-specific. White British ancestry dominated among donors, who included more females, and clonal diversity was possibly underestimated.

Trimming took off 0 bases at V and 7 bases at J, with 8 bases between the two ends. The CDR3 has 14 amino acids. Germline values: CDR1 SGHKS, CDR2 YYEKEE (reference sequence). About this clone itself: Its target is not known.

Sequenced by immunoSEQ multiplex PCR; TCRdb stores in-frame clones only, minus some. The repertoire holds more than 85,000 clones, roughly 89% seen once, with 40% to 55% in the top ten. The chain has TRBV5-5 and TRBJ1-6; D not certain. This receptor was obtained from an adult who received the AZD1222 COVID-19 vaccine. The specimen comprised peripheral blood, sampled 28 days after the second AZD1222 dose. CDR3 protein: CASSLVAENSPLHF. The CDR3, as DNA: TGTGCCAGCAGCTTGGTCGCGGAGAATTCACCCCTCCACTTT.